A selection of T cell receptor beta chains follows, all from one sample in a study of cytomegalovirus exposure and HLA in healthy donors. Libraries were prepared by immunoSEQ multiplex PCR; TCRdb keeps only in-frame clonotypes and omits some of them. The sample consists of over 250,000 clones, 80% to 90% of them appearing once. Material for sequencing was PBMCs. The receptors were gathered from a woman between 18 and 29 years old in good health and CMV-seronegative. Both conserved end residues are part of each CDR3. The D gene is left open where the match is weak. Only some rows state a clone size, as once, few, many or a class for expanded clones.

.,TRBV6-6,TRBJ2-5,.,CASNVDYLQETQYF,TGTGCCAGCAATGTGGACTACCTACAAGAGACCCAGTACTTC
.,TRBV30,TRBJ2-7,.,CAWSVQYEQYF,TGTGCCTGGAGTGTACAGTACGAGCAGTACTTC
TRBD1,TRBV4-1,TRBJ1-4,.,CASSQGFRGINEKLFF,TGCGCCAGCAGCCAGGGATTCAGGGGGATAAACGAAAAACTGTTTTTT
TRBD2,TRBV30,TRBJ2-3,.,CAWSGFSGISTDTQYF,TGTGCCTGGAGTGGATTCAGCGGGATTAGCACAGATACGCAGTATTTT
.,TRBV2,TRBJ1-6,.,CASKSRVNSPLHF,TGTGCCAGCAAAAGCCGCGTTAATTCACCCCTCCACTTT
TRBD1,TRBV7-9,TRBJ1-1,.,CASSPQGSGTEAFF,TGTGCCAGCAGCCCACAGGGGTCGGGCACTGAAGCTTTCTTT
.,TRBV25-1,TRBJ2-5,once,CASSPPRYQETQYF,TGTGCCAGCAGTCCTCCCCGGTACCAAGAGACCCAGTACTTC
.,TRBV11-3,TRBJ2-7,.,CASSLSLRAYEQYF,TGTGCCAGCAGCTTGTCTCTCAGGGCCTACGAGCAGTACTTC
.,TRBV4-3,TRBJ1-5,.,CASSQSTGSFNQPQHF,TGCGCCAGCAGCCAATCCACAGGGTCCTTCAATCAGCCCCAGCATTTT
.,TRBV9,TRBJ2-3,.,CASSPQPGTTDTQYF,TGTGCCAGCAGCCCCCAACCAGGAACCACAGATACGCAGTATTTT
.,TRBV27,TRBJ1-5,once,CASRITVAGNQPQHF,TGTGCCAGCAGGATAACAGTGGCAGGCAATCAGCCCCAGCATTTT
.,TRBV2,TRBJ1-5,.,CASSAGGPSNQPQHF,TGTGCCAGCAGTGCTGGAGGGCCTAGCAATCAGCCCCAGCATTTT
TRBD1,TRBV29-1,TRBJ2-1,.,CSVDALKQGELAPSSYNEQFF,TGCAGCGTTGACGCCCTGAAACAGGGGGAACTAGCCCCGAGCTCCTACAATGAGCAGTTCTTC
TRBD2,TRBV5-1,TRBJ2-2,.,CASSLRLAGSTGELFF,TGCGCCAGCAGCCTCCGACTAGCGGGGAGCACCGGGGAGCTGTTTTTT
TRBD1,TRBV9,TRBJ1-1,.,CASSDQGATEAFF,TGTGCCAGCAGCGACCAGGGGGCGACTGAAGCTTTCTTT
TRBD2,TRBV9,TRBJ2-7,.,CASSVGSGGGTYEQYF,TGTGCCAGCAGCGTAGGTAGCGGGGGAGGAACCTACGAGCAGTACTTC
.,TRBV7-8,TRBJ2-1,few,CASSLGLLGGSSYNEQFF,TGTGCCAGCAGCTTAGGGTTATTAGGAGGGAGCTCCTACAATGAGCAGTTCTTC
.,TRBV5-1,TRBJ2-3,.,CATANRDTSTDTQYF,TGCGCCACCGCCAACCGGGACACCAGCACAGATACGCAGTATTTT
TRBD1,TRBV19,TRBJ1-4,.,CASIGQGTNEKLFF,TGTGCCAGTATAGGACAGGGAACTAATGAAAAACTGTTTTTT
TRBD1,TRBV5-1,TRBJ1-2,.,CASSLDRVTGYTF,TGCGCCAGCAGTCTGGACAGGGTGACTGGCTACACCTTC
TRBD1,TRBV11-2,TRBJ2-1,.,CASSFSTGTGGGNEQFF,TGTGCCAGCAGCTTTTCCACCGGGACAGGGGGAGGCAATGAGCAGTTCTTC
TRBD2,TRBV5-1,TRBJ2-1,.,CASSLDNSGGTYNEQFF,TGCGCCAGCAGCTTGGACAATAGCGGGGGGACCTACAATGAGCAGTTCTTC
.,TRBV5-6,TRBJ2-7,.,CASSNGQLEQYF,TGTGCCAGCAGTAATGGACAGTTAGAGCAGTACTTC